This T cell receptor (beta chain) was sequenced for a study of breast tumors, draining lymph nodes, adjacent tissues (TCRdb year 2016). Regarding the study in general: Breast cancer patients provided tumor, adjacent nontumor tissue and axillary lymph nodes, and the study compared the TCR beta repertoires across these three sources. In human breast cancer, the study set out to assess how tumor, surrounding tissue and draining lymph node repertoires relate to one another and whether T cells might be exchanged between them.

TCRdb shows the sequencer as Illumina HiSeq 2000. TCR beta chain libraries were generated by multiplex PCR amplification. High-throughput sequencing was used to analyze the amplified TCR beta chain products. The raw public data were reprocessed by TCRdb itself: fastp quality trimming at Q25, MiXCR clonotype calling, in-frame beta chains only. Rows are combined by CDR3 protein, so each entry shows the most common genes and DNA. The sample profile shows under 250,000 distinct CDR3 sequences; roughly 32% of them were found once. The ten top clones hold 1.2% to 1.5% of the sample. The axillary draining lymph nodes of breast cancer patients were the source of the lymph node samples. Study-wide conclusions, independent of this receptor: Tumors showed preferential V and J gene usage, and their T-cell repertoire diversity fell below that of lymph nodes yet above that of nontumor tissue. Tumor and nontumor tissue repertoires were significantly more similar in luminal-like than in basal-like breast cancer. The study presented the conclusion that tumor T cells originate in lymph nodes as consistent with a hypothesis, not as something directly demonstrated. The data were considered consistent with most tumor T cells being derived from the lymph node and subsequently expanding within tumor tissue.

This clonotype was detected ten times or more. Its antigen is still unknown. No base qualities exist here, and no much larger clone lies one base off it. The CDR3, from cysteine to phenylalanine, totals 15 residues. Only CDR3 DNA remains: 45 bases, in frame from the first base. CDR1 MGHRA and CDR2 YSYEKL were looked up in the germline V gene. The trim is 3 bases for V and 7 bases for J, with a gap of 19 bases between the germline ends. The chain joins TRBV4-1 to TRBJ2-7, and possibly TRBD2, on 6 matching bases. This sequence was found in a female donor with breast cancer. Some clones in this sample may be carry-over from other donors' samples. Sequencing input: axillary lymph node tissue. The base sequence is TGCGCCAGCAGCCAGAGAAGGCGGGGATTGGGTGAGCAGTACTTC. The resulting protein is CASSQRRRGLGEQYF.